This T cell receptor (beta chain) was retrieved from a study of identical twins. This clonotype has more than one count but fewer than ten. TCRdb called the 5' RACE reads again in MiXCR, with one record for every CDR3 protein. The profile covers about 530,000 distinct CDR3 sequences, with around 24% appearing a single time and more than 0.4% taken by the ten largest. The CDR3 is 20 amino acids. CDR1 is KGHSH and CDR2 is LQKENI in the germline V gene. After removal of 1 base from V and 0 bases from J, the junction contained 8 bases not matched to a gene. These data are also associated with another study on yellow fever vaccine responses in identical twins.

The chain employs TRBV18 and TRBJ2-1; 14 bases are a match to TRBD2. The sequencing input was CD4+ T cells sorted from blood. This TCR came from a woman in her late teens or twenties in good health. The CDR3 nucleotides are TGTGCCAGCTCACCACGGCTCAGGACTAGCGGGGGGAGCTCCTACAATGAGCAGTTCTTC. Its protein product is CASSPRLRTSGGSSYNEQFF.